A selection of T cell receptor beta chains follows, all from one sample in a study of CD8 T cells in ankylosing spondylitis. TCRdb reprocessed the 5' RACE reads via MiXCR and lists one record per CDR3 protein. The table shows about 440,000 distinct CDR3 sequences, with under 20% occurring only once. The sample comprised blood, either unsorted or a sorted T cell fraction (not recorded which). These receptors were obtained from a male donor with ankylosing spondylitis. Both conserved end residues are part of each CDR3. A D gene is named only where the DNA matches it firmly. The listing skips clone size in some rows; elsewhere it reads once, few, many or a size class.

size: .
V: TRBV4-3
J: TRBJ1-3
length: 16
D: .
CDR3: CASSQDKSLAGNTIYF
DNA: TGCGCCAGCAGCCAAGATAAGTCCCTGGCTGGAAACACCATATATTTT

size: few
V: TRBV18
J: TRBJ2-7
length: 16
D: .
CDR3: CASSPKSGHNAYEQYF
DNA: TGTGCCAGCTCACCTAAGTCCGGGCACAATGCCTACGAGCAGTACTTC

size: many
V: TRBV29-1
J: TRBJ1-2
length: 11
D: .
CDR3: CSVAQDYGYTF
DNA: TGCAGCGTTGCCCAGGACTATGGCTACACCTTC

size: .
V: TRBV9
J: TRBJ1-2
length: 15
D: .
CDR3: CASSRTSGDGYGYTF
DNA: TGTGCCAGCAGCCGCACGTCGGGGGACGGCTATGGCTACACCTTC

size: few
V: TRBV30
J: TRBJ1-3
length: 12
D: .
CDR3: CAWSERGNTIYF
DNA: TGTGCCTGGAGTGAACGTGGAAACACCATATATTTT

size: .
V: TRBV20-1
J: TRBJ2-1
length: 15
D: .
CDR3: CSARVFGGDPSEQFF
DNA: TGCAGTGCTAGAGTCTTTGGAGGAGACCCCAGTGAGCAGTTCTTC

size: few
V: TRBV20-1
J: TRBJ1-6
length: 11
D: .
CDR3: CSARVAGTLHF
DNA: TGCAGTGCTAGAGTGGCAGGTACTCTCCACTTT

size: many
V: TRBV12-3/TRBV12-4
J: TRBJ2-1
length: 15
D: TRBD2
CDR3: CASSIAGRPYNEQFF
DNA: TGTGCCAGCAGTATAGCGGGACGGCCTTACAATGAGCAGTTCTTC

size: few
V: TRBV2
J: TRBJ1-5
length: 16
D: .
CDR3: CASSVITVGGNQPQHF
DNA: TGTGCCAGCAGTGTCATTACGGTGGGGGGAAATCAGCCCCAGCATTTT

size: few
V: TRBV2
J: TRBJ2-5
length: 12
D: .
CDR3: CASSLGLRTQYF
DNA: TGTGCCAGCAGCCTGGGGTTAAGGACCCAGTACTTC

size: .
V: TRBV9
J: TRBJ2-5
length: 15
D: TRBD2
CDR3: CASSLAGGPLETQYF
DNA: TGTGCCAGCAGCCTAGCGGGGGGGCCGTTGGAGACCCAGTACTTC

size: few
V: TRBV20-1
J: TRBJ2-6
length: 15
D: .
CDR3: CSAPEGRAGANVLTF
DNA: TGCAGTGCTCCAGAGGGACGGGCTGGGGCCAACGTCCTGACTTTC

size: .
V: TRBV7-2
J: TRBJ1-5
length: 15
D: .
CDR3: CASSQRGGSDQPQHF
DNA: TGTGCCAGCAGCCAAAGAGGGGGGAGCGATCAGCCCCAGCATTTT

size: .
V: TRBV9
J: TRBJ2-7
length: 15
D: .
CDR3: CASSVAPDYGYEQYF
DNA: TGTGCCAGCAGCGTAGCCCCCGACTACGGGTACGAGCAGTACTTC

size: .
V: TRBV7-9
J: TRBJ1-4
length: 15
D: .
CDR3: CASSLGTATNEKLFF
DNA: TGTGCCAGCAGCTTAGGAACAGCGACTAATGAAAAACTGTTTTTT

size: .
V: TRBV12-3/TRBV12-4
J: TRBJ1-3
length: 14
D: .
CDR3: CASSTRMEGNTIYF
DNA: TGTGCCAGCAGTACCCGAATGGAAGGAAACACCATATATTTT

size: few
V: TRBV12-3/TRBV12-4
J: TRBJ1-2
length: 15
D: .
CDR3: CASSPGREAGYGYTF
DNA: TGTGCCAGCAGCCCTGGTAGGGAGGCGGGCTATGGCTACACCTTC

size: few
V: TRBV11-2
J: TRBJ2-7
length: 13
D: .
CDR3: CASSPGGAGEQYF
DNA: TGTGCCAGCAGCCCTGGTGGGGCGGGGGAGCAGTACTTC

size: few
V: TRBV20-1
J: TRBJ1-1
length: 13
D: .
CDR3: CSAPGEPRTEAFF
DNA: TGCAGTGCCCCCGGGGAACCCAGGACTGAAGCTTTCTTT

size: few
V: TRBV7-2
J: TRBJ1-2
length: 17
D: .
CDR3: CASSLVGTVLANYGYTF
DNA: TGTGCCAGCAGCTTAGTTGGGACGGTACTAGCTAACTATGGCTACACCTTC

size: once
V: TRBV6-1
J: TRBJ2-2
length: 11
D: .
CDR3: CASRILLELFF
DNA: TGTGCCAGCAGAATTTTACTGGAGCTGTTTTTT

size: .
V: TRBV2
J: TRBJ2-1
length: 12
D: TRBD1
CDR3: CASSARDREQFF
DNA: TGTGCCAGCAGTGCCCGGGACAGGGAGCAGTTCTTC

size: few
V: TRBV5-1
J: TRBJ2-1
length: 15
D: .
CDR3: CASRETGWGNNEQFF
DNA: TGCGCCAGCAGGGAGACAGGTTGGGGAAACAATGAGCAGTTCTTC

size: .
V: TRBV28
J: TRBJ2-7
length: 13
D: .
CDR3: CASRSPGSYEQYF
DNA: TGTGCCAGCAGATCTCCTGGATCCTACGAGCAGTACTTC

size: many
V: TRBV5-6
J: TRBJ2-6
length: 14
D: .
CDR3: CASSPTWEANVLTF
DNA: TGTGCCAGCAGTCCTACTTGGGAGGCCAACGTCCTGACTTTC

size: once
V: TRBV10-2
J: TRBJ2-2
length: 15
D: .
CDR3: CASSAAGPGSGELFF
DNA: TGCGCCAGCAGTGCGGCAGGGCCCGGGTCCGGGGAGCTGTTTTTT

size: few
V: TRBV7-2
J: TRBJ2-3
length: 13
D: .
CDR3: CASQLGLTDTQYF
DNA: TGTGCCAGTCAACTAGGGCTAACAGATACGCAGTATTTT

size: .
V: TRBV20-1
J: TRBJ2-3
length: 11
D: .
CDR3: CSASRGDTQYF
DNA: TGCAGTGCTAGCAGAGGGGATACGCAGTATTTT

size: few
V: TRBV25-1
J: TRBJ1-2
length: 18
D: TRBD1
CDR3: CASSEKFVGQGALRGYTF
DNA: TGTGCCAGCAGTGAAAAGTTCGTCGGGCAGGGGGCCTTGCGGGGCTACACCTTC

size: .
V: TRBV27
J: TRBJ2-4
length: 13
D: .
CDR3: CASSRIAKNIQYF
DNA: TGTGCCAGCAGCAGGATAGCCAAAAACATTCAGTACTTC

size: few
V: TRBV20-1
J: TRBJ1-1
length: 14
D: TRBD1
CDR3: CSAPRGTGNTEAFF
DNA: TGCAGTGCTCCCAGGGGGACAGGGAACACTGAAGCTTTCTTT

size: .
V: TRBV28
J: TRBJ2-1
length: 15
D: TRBD2
CDR3: CASIATGGGSNEQFF
DNA: TGTGCCAGCATCGCGACTGGGGGGGGAAGCAATGAGCAGTTCTTC

size: .
V: TRBV7-9
J: TRBJ1-6
length: 13
D: .
CDR3: CASSLALGEPLHF
DNA: TGTGCCAGCAGCTTGGCCCTGGGTGAGCCCCTCCACTTT

size: many
V: TRBV7-2
J: TRBJ2-7
length: 14
D: .
CDR3: CASSARLASGEQYF
DNA: TGTGCCAGCAGCGCCCGCCTAGCTTCGGGCGAGCAGTACTTC

size: .
V: TRBV7-2
J: TRBJ2-1
length: 16
D: TRBD2
CDR3: CASSLQAGGPRDEQFF
DNA: TGTGCCAGCAGCTTACAAGCGGGAGGGCCGCGGGATGAGCAGTTCTTC

size: .
V: TRBV20-1
J: TRBJ1-1
length: 15
D: .
CDR3: CSADRGAEKNTEAFF
DNA: TGCAGTGCCGACCGGGGGGCAGAAAAGAACACTGAAGCTTTCTTT

size: .
V: TRBV6-1
J: TRBJ1-2
length: 11
D: .
CDR3: CASSLLGIGTF
DNA: TGTGCCAGCAGCCTCCTGGGCATCGGCACCTTC

size: .
V: TRBV6-1
J: TRBJ2-2
length: 15
D: .
CDR3: CASSNREPYTGELFF
DNA: TGTGCCAGCAGCAACAGGGAACCGTACACCGGGGAGCTGTTTTTT

size: .
V: TRBV2
J: TRBJ2-2
length: 16
D: .
CDR3: CASILKGGPPTGELFF
DNA: TGTGCCAGCATTCTAAAGGGGGGGCCGCCCACCGGGGAGCTGTTTTTT

size: .
V: TRBV18
J: TRBJ1-1
length: 11
D: .
CDR3: CASSPLAEASF
DNA: TGTGCCAGCTCACCACTGGCTGAAGCTTCCTTT

size: .
V: TRBV12-3/TRBV12-4
J: TRBJ2-6
length: 17
D: .
CDR3: CASRIRTGSSGANVLTF
DNA: TGTGCCAGCAGGATCAGGACGGGGAGCTCTGGGGCCAACGTCCTGACTTTC

size: many
V: TRBV29-1
J: TRBJ2-4
length: 14
D: TRBD2
CDR3: CSVGLTSGANIQYF
DNA: TGCAGCGTCGGCCTGACTAGCGGGGCAAACATTCAGTACTTC

size: few
V: TRBV18
J: TRBJ2-7
length: 15
D: TRBD2
CDR3: CASSPSRAGVEEQYF
DNA: TGTGCCAGCTCACCAAGTCGAGCGGGAGTGGAAGAGCAGTACTTC

size: .
V: TRBV2
J: TRBJ1-5
length: 13
D: .
CDR3: CASKVRGNQPQHF
DNA: TGTGCCAGCAAGGTGAGGGGCAATCAGCCCCAGCATTTT

size: few
V: TRBV12-3/TRBV12-4
J: TRBJ2-4
length: 11
D: .
CDR3: CASSPSNIQYF
DNA: TGTGCCAGCAGCCCTAGCAACATTCAGTACTTC

size: few
V: TRBV2
J: TRBJ1-5
length: 14
D: TRBD1
CDR3: CASSGLTGSQPQHF
DNA: TGTGCCAGCAGTGGTCTGACAGGGAGTCAGCCCCAGCATTTT